The sequence of this TCR beta chain was determined in a study of shared clonotypes between healthy human individuals. Study-level points and caveats: Sample collection involved blood only; tissue repertoires are likely different.

As handled by the study authors: Filtering differed because ImmunoSEQ produced junction-only sequences that carried no quality scores. TCRdb's copy holds only in-frame clones and misses some; the assay was immunoSEQ multiplex PCR. Clone size and the V and J calls come from that table; the DNA yielded D and trimming. The sample comprises over 2 million clones, roughly 95% of which are singletons, and roughly 0.13% rests with the top ten. Germline lookup yields CDR1 SQVTM and CDR2 ANQGSEA. The CDR3 has 12 residues. With 5 bases removed from V and 4 bases from J, the gap between germline ends came to 11 bases. Points on this clone: Its antigen remains unknown.

The genes are TRBV29-1 and TRBJ2-5; tentatively, D is TRBD1 (6 bases). Material: naive CD4+ T cells sorted from blood. Specified subset: CD45RA+ positively selected. This TCR was recovered from a man between 18 and 29 years old in good health. Here the CDR3 reads CSVSTGLETQYF. The CDR3 nucleotides are TGCAGCGTTTCTACAGGGCTAGAGACCCAGTACTTC.